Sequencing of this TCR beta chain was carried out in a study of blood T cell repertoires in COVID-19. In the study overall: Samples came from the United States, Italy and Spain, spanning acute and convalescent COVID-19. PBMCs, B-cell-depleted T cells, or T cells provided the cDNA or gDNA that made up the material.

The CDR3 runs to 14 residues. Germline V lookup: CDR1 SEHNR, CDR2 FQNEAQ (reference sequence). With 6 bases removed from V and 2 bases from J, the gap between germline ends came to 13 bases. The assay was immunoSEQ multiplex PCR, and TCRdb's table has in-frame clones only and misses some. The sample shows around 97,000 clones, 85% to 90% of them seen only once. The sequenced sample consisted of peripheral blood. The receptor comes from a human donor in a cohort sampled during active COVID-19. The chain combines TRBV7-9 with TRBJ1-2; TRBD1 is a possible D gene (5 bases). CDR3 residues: CASRPPGGNYGYTF. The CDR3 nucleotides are TGTGCCAGCAGACCCCCGGGGGGGAACTATGGCTACACCTTC.